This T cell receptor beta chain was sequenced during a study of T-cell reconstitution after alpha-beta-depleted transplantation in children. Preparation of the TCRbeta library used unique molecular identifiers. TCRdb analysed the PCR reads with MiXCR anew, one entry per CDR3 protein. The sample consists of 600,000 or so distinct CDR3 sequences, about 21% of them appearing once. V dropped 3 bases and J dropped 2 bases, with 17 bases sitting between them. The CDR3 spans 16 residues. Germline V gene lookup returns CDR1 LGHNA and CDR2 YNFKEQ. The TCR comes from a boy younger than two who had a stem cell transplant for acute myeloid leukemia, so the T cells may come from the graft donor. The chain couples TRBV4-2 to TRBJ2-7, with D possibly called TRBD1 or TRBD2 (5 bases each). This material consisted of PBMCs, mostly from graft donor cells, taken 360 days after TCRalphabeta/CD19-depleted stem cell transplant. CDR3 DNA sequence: TGTGCCAGCAGCCAGGCTTTGGGGACGGCGACCTACGAGCAGTACTTC. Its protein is CASSQALGTATYEQYF.